This TCR beta chain was documented in a study of blood T cell repertoires in COVID-19. About the research overall: Both acute and convalescent COVID-19 samples were obtained from the United States, Italy and Spain.

This clone occurred once. Study processing details: By means of reference gene primer amplification, nucleated cell counts were estimated. Libraries were prepared by immunoSEQ multiplex PCR; TCRdb keeps only in-frame clonotypes and omits some of them. That table gives V, J and clone size, and the DNA gave D and trimming. The sample contains more than 13,000 clones, roughly nine tenths of which appear only once. V dropped 0 bases and J dropped 4 bases, with 18 bases sitting between them. The CDR3 runs 17 residues. Germline V CDR1 and CDR2: SNHLY, FYNNEI. The V and J genes are TRBV2 and TRBJ2-5; D is possibly TRBD1 (6 bases). Material: peripheral blood. The clonotype was recovered from a woman in her 70s in a cohort sampled during active or convalescent COVID-19. This chain's CDR3 is CASSEALLGALLETQYF. The CDR3 DNA follows: TGTGCCAGCAGTGAAGCGCTTCTGGGGGCCCTTTTAGAGACCCAGTACTTC.